This passage covers 3 T cell receptor beta chains from one sample sequenced in a study of blood T cell repertoires in COVID-19. Clones were read by immunoSEQ multiplex PCR, and TCRdb kept only the in-frame ones, dropping some. The repertoire includes more than 55,000 clones, roughly 85% of them detected once, and around 9.6% sits in the top ten. Sequences were obtained from peripheral blood. All receptors derive from a woman older than 75 with acute or convalescent COVID-19.

The chain has TRBV9 and TRBJ2-7, with a possible D match to TRBD1 (6 bases). CDR3 length: 15 residues. CDR1 is SGDLS and CDR2 is YYNGEE in the germline V gene. Between the trimmed V and J ends, which lost 3 bases and 3 bases, there was a span of 16 bases. The CDR3 nucleotides read TGTGCCAGCAGCGCCTCCGGGGCAGGGGTCTACGAGCAGTACTTC. Translating gives CASSASGAGVYEQYF.

The V and J genes are TRBV1 and TRBJ2-7; the table assigns TRBD1, which was not confirmed against the DNA. TRBV1 counts as a pseudogene. The CDR3 contains 21 residues. The CDR3 region is CTSSPRDRRFIPGTVSYEQYF. CDR3 coding DNA: TGCACCAGCAGCCCTCGGGACAGGCGGTTTATTCCGGGCACCGTCTCCTACGAGCAGTACTTC.

The rearrangement links TRBV5-4 to TRBJ1-2; D perhaps matches TRBD1 (5 bases). V shed 0 bases and J shed 9 bases, with 15 bases lying between them. From germline, CDR1 is SGHNT and CDR2 YYREEE (reference sequence). The CDR3 is 14 residues long. The CDR3 spells CASSLAKQVRSYTF. CDR3 bases: TGTGCCAGCAGCTTGGCTAAACAGGTCCGAAGCTACACCTTC.